This T cell receptor beta chain appears in the sequencing data of a study of blood T cell repertoires in COVID-19. Turning to the study itself: Samples of COVID-19 (acute and convalescent) were obtained from the United States, Italy and Spain. Nucleic acid was either cDNA or gDNA, and it came from T cells, B-cell-depleted T cells, or PBMCs.

The CDR3 contains 17 residues. Trimming took 3 bases from V and 2 from J; bases not matched to a gene: 5. CDR1 SGHTA and CDR2 FQGNSA come from the germline V gene. Authors' processing steps: Estimation of nucleated cell counts relied on the amplification of reference gene primers. The table came from immunoSEQ multiplex PCR; TCRdb's copy has only in-frame clones and leaves some out. The DNA gave D and trimming, while V, J and clone size come from that table. The sample lists approximately 30,000 clones; about 91% were seen once. The sequence was obtained from a human donor with active COVID-19. The donor label of this sample is uncertain. Sequences were obtained from peripheral blood. The chain has TRBV7-2 and TRBJ2-6, with 9 nucleotides matching TRBD1. The CDR3 protein is CASSLGDRGTGANVLTF. CDR3 DNA sequence: TGTGCCAGCAGCTTGGGAGACAGGGGGACTGGGGCCAACGTCCTGACTTTC.